The clone carrying this TCR beta chain came up many times. Its antigen is not identified. A modified ARM-PCR protocol with three rounds of nested PCR amplified TCRbeta. TCRdb processed the multiplex PCR reads anew with MiXCR; each CDR3 protein has one entry. Of approximately 100,000 distinct CDR3 sequences listed, 60% to 65% are singletons. This sample is drawn from a study of tumor and adjacent non-tumor tissue in lung cancer. Overall study: Each sample yielded 3.5 million to 5 million productive TCRbeta reads on average.

CDR3 length: 14 amino acids. Trimming stripped 2 bases from V and 7 bases from J, with 17 bases between. CDR1 is DFQATT and CDR2 is SNEGSKA in the germline V gene (reference sequence). Findings and caveats of the study: Compared with tumor, normal lung showed significantly lower TCR diversity.

This sample's RNA came from whole unsorted tissue. More than 3 cm separated this lung sample from the edge of the tumor. Sequencing was carried out using distant non-tumor lung tissue. The TCR was taken from a man in his 60s with non-small cell lung cancer. V usage is TRBV20-1 and J usage is TRBJ2-5; D not certain. The CDR3 protein is CSARSVDPVGTQYF. The CDR3, as DNA: TGCAGTGCTAGATCCGTCGACCCAGTAGGGACCCAGTACTTC.